This TCR beta chain was captured in a study of PD-1 blockade in classical Hodgkin lymphoma. The time point: cycle 4 day 1 (C4D1), after 5 to 7 weeks of nivolumab. Every single patient, without exception, relapsed after autologous stem cell transplantation, and brentuximab vedotin exposure varied. Looked up from germline, CDR1 is SEHNR and CDR2 is FQNEAQ (reference sequence). The CDR3 totals 13 residues. The germline V and J ends were trimmed by 1 base and 7 bases, with 11 bases remaining between them. The assay was immunoSEQ multiplex PCR, and TCRdb's table has in-frame clones only and misses some. This sample yields 5,500 to 7,500 clones, of which nearly 85% are seen a single time; roughly 30% belongs to the top ten. This clone was detected only a few times.

This rearrangement joins TRBV7-9 to TRBJ2-7, with D possibly TRBD1 on 6 matching bases. The source of this sequence is a human donor with classical Hodgkin lymphoma. The input for sequencing was peripheral blood mononuclear cells (PBMCs), taken before the fourth cycle of nivolumab. The chain's CDR3 is CASSLVRGREQYF. The CDR3 coding sequence is TGTGCCAGCAGCTTAGTCAGGGGCAGGGAGCAGTACTTC.